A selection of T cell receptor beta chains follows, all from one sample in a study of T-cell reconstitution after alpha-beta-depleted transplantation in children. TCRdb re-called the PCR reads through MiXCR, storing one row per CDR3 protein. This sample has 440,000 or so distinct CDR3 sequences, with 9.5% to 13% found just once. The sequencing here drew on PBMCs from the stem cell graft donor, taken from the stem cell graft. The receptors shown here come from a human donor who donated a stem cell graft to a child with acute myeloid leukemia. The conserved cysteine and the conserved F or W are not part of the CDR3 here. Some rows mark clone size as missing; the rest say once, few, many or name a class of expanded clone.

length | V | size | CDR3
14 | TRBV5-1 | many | ASSLSSSRGHTEAF
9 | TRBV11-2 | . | ASSLHSPLH
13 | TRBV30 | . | AWSGLAGGLDTQY
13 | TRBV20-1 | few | SARDDRGGYNEQF
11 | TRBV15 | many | ATSSRGGEKLF
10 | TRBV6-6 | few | ASSPVWGEAF
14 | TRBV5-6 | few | ASSLSRSSSTDTQY
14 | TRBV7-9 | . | ASSAGQGGNTGELF
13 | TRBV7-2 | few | ASSFGLTAPDTQY
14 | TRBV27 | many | ASSLFMPTDNEKLF
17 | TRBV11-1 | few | ASSRGDRGRGALQETQY
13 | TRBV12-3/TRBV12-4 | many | ASSLRRIYTGELF
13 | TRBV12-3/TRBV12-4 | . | ASSLAVSGRGELF
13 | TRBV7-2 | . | ASSLDIGRVGEQY
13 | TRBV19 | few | ASSGTGVGNQPQH
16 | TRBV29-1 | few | SVEDYPLIGGGEETQY
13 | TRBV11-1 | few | ASSRLSRDSYGYT
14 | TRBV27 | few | ASSAPRTGNHNEQF
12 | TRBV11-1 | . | ASSHESQQTEQF
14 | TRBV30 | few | AWRLAGAIAKNIQY
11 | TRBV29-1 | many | SVGGRGDQPQH
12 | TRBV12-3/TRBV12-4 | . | ASRALAGVAEQY
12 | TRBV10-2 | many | ASTKGEARNEQF
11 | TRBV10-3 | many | AISEQVNNEQF
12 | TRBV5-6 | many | ASSGQPYGETQY
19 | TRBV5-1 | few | ASSLAGYDRPAAGGPDTQY
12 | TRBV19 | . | ASSIEGGRDTQY